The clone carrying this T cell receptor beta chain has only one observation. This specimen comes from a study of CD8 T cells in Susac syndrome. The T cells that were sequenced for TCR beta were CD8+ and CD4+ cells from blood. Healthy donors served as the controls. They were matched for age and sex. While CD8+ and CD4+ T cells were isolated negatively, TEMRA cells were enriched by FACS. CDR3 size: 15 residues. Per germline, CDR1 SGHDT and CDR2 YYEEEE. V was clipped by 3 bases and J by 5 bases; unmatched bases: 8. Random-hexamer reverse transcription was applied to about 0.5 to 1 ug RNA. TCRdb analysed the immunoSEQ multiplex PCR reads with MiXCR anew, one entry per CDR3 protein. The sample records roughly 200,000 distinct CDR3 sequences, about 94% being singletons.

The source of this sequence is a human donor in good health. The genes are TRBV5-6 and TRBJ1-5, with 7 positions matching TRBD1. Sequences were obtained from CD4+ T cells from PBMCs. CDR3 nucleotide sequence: TGTGCCAGCAGCTCCCAGGGGGTAGTGCATCAGCCCCAGCATTTT. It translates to CASSSQGVVHQPQHF.